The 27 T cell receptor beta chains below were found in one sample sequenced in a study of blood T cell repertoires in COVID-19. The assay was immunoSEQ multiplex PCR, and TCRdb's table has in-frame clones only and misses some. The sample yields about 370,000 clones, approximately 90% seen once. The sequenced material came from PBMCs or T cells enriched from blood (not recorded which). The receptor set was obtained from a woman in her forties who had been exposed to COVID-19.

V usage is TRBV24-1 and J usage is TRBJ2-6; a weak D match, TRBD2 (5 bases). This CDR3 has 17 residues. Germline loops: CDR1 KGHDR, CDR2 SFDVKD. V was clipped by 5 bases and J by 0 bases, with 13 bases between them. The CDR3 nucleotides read TGTGCCACCAGTGGGAAACTAGGAGACTCTGGGGCCAACGTCCTGACTTTC. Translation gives CATSGKLGDSGANVLTF.

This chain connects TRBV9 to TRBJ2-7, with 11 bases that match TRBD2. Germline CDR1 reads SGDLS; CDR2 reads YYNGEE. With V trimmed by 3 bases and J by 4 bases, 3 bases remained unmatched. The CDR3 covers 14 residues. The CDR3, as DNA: TGTGCCAGCAGCGAACTAGCGGGAGAGTACGAGCAGTACTTC. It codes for CASSELAGEYEQYF.

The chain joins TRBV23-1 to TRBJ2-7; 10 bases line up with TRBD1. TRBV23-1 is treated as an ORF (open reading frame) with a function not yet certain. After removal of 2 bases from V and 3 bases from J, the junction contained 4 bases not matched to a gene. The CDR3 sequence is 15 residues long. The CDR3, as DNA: TGCGCCAGCAGTCAACCCGACAGGGGGCACTACGAGCAGTACTTC. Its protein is CASSQPDRGHYEQYF.

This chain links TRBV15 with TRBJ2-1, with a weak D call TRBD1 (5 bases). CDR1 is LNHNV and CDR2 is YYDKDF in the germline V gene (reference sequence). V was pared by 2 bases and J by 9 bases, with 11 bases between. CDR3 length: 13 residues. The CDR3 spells CATSRMYRGEQFF. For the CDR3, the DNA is TGTGCCACCAGCAGAATGTATAGGGGTGAGCAGTTCTTC.

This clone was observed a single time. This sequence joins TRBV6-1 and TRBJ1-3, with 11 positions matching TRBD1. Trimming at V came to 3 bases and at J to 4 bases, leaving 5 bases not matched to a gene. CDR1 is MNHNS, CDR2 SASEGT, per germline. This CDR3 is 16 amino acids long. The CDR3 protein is CASSDRTGGAGNTIYF. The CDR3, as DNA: TGTGCCAGCAGTGACAGGACAGGGGGCGCCGGAAACACCATATATTTT.

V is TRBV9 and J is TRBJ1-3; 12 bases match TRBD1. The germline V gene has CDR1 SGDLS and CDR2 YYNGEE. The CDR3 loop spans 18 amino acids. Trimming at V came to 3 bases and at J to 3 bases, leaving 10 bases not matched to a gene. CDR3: CASSAGTGGPLIGNTIYF. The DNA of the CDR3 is TGTGCCAGCAGCGCCGGGACAGGGGGCCCCCTGATTGGAAACACCATATATTTT. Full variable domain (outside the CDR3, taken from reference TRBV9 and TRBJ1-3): DSGVTQTPKHLITATGQRVTLRCSPRSGDLSVYWYQQSLDQGLQFLIQYYNGEERAKGNILERFSAQQFPDLHSELNLSSLELGDSALYFCASSAGTGGPLIGNTIYFGEGSWLTVV.

CDR3 sequence reads: CARRQRGTGLAGVRTQYF. In DNA form, the CDR3 reads TGTGCCAGAAGGCAAAGGGGAACGGGACTAGCGGGAGTACGGACCCAGTACTTC. The genes are TRBV5-3 and TRBJ2-5; 14 bases are a match to TRBD2. TRBV5-3 is treated as an ORF (open reading frame) with a function not yet certain. Trimming removed 5 bases from V and 7 bases from J; junction bases left unmatched: 16. The CDR3 runs 18 residues.

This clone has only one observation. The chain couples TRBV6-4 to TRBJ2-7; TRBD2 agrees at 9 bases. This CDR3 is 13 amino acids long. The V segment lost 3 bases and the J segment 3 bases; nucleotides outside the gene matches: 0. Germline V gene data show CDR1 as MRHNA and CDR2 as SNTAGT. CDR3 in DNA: TGTGCCAGCAGTGAGCGGGGGGGCTACGAGCAGTACTTC. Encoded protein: CASSERGGYEQYF.

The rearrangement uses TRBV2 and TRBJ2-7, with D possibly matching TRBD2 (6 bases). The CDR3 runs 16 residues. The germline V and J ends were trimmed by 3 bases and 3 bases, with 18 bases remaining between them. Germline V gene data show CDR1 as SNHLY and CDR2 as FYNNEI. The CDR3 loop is CASSDRRAGSSYEQYF. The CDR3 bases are TGTGCCAGCAGTGACAGGAGGGCGGGCTCTAGCTACGAGCAGTACTTC.

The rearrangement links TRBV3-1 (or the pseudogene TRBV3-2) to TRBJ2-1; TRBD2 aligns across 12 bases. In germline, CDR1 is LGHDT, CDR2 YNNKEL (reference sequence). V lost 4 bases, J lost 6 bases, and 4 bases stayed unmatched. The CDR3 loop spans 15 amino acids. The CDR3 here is CASSRTTSGSNEQFF. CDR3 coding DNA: TGTGCCAGCAGCCGTACGACTAGCGGGAGCAATGAGCAGTTCTTC.

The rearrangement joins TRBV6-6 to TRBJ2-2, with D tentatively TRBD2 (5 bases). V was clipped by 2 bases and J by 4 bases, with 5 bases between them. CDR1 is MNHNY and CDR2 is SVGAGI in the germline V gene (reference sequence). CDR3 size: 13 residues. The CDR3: CASSYGSTGELFF. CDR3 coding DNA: TGTGCCAGCAGTTACGGGAGCACCGGGGAGCTGTTTTTT.

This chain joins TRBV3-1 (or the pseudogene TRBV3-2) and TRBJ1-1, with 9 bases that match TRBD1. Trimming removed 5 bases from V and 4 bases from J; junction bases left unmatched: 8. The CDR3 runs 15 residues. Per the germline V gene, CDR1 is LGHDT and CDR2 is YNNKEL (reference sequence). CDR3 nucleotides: TGTGCCAGCAGCTTGGGACAGGGCGGCATCACTGAAGCTTTCTTT. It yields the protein CASSLGQGGITEAFF.

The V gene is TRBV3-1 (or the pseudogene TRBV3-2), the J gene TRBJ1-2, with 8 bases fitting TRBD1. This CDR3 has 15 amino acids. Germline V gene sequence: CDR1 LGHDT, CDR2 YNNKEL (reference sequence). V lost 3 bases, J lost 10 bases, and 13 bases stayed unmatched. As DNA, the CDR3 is TGTGCCAGCAGCCAGGTGACCATAACAGGGGGATTCTACACCTTC. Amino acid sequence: CASSQVTITGGFYTF.

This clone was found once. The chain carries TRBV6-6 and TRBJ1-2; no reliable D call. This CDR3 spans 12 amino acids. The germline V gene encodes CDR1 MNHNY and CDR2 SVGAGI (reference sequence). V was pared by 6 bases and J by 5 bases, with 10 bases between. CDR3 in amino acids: CASRRLDYGYTF. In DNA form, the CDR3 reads TGTGCCAGCAGGAGATTAGATTATGGCTACACCTTC.

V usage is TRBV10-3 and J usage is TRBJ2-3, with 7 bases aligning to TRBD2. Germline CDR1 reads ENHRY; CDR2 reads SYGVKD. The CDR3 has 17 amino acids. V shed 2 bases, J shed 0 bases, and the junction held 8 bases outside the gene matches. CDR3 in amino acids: CAISEVGEGGSTDTQYF. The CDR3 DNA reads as TGTGCCATCAGTGAGGTTGGAGAGGGAGGGAGCACAGATACGCAGTATTTT.

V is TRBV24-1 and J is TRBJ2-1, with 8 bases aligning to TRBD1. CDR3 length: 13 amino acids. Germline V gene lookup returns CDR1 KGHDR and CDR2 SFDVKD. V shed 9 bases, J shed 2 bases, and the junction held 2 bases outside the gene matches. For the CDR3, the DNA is TGTGCCACCTCGACAGGGGCCTACAATGAGCAGTTCTTC. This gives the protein CATSTGAYNEQFF.

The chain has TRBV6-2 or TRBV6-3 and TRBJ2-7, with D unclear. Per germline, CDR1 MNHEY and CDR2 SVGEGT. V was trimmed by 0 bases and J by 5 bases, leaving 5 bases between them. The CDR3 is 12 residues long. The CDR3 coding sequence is TGTGCCAGCAGTTACTCGCGGCACGAGCAGTACTTC. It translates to CASSYSRHEQYF.

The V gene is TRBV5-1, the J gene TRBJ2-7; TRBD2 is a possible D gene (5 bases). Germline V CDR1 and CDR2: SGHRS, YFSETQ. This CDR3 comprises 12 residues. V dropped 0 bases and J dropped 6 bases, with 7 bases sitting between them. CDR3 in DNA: TGCGCCAGCAGCTTGGCCAGCGGCGAGCAGTACTTC. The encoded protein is CASSLASGEQYF.

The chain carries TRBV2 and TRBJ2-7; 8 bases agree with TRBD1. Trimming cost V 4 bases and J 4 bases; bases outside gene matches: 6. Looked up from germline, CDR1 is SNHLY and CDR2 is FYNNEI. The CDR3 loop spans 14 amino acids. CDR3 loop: CASSGRTGRYEQYF. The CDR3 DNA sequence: TGTGCCAGCAGTGGACGGACAGGGCGGTACGAGCAGTACTTC.

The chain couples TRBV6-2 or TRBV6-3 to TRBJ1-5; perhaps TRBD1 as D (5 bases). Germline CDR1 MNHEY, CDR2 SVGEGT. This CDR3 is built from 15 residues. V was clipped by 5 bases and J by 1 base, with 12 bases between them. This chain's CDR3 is CASSLQGRSNQPQHF. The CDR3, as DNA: TGTGCCAGCAGTCTGCAGGGTAGGAGCAATCAGCCCCAGCATTTT.

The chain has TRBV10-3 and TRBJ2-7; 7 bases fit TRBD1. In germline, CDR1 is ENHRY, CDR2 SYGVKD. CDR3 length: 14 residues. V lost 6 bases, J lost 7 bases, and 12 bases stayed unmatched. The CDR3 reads CAIRSDRSGREQYF. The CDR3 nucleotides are TGTGCCATCAGATCGGACAGGTCGGGACGGGAGCAGTACTTC.

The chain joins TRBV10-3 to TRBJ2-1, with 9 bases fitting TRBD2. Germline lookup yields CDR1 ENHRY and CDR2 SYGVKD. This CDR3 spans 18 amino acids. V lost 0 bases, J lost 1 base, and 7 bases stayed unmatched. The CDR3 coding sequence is TGTGCCATCAGTGAGTCGGTGAGCGGGAGGATATCCTACAATGAGCAGTTCTTC. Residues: CAISESVSGRISYNEQFF.

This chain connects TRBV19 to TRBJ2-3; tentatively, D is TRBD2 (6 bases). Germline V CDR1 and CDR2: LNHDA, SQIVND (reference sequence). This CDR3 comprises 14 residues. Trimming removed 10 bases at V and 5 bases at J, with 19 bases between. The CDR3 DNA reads TGTGCCACCACGGAGGGTAGTAGAAGAGATACGCAGTATTTT. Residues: CATTEGSRRDTQYF.

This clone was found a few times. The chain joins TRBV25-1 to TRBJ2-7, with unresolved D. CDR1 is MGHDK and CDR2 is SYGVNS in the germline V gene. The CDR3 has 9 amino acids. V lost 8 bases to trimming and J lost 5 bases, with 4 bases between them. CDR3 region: CASSNEQYF. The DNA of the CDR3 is TGTGCCAGCTCAAACGAGCAGTACTTC.

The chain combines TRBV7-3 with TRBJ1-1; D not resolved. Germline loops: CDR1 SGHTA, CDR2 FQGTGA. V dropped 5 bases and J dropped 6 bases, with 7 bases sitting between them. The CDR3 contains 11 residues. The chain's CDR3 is CASSAGAEAFF. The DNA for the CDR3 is TGTGCCAGCAGCGCCGGGGCTGAAGCTTTCTTT.

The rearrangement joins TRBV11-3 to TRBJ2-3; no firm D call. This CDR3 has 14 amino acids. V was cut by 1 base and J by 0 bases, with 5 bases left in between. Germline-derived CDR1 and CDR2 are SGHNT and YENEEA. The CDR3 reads CASSLVQSTDTQYF. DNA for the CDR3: TGTGCCAGCAGCTTAGTACAGAGCACAGATACGCAGTATTTT.

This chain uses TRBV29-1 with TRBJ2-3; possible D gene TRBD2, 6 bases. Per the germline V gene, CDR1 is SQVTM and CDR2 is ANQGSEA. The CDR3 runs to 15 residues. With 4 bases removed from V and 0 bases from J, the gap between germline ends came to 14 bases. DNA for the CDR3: TGCAGCGTTGTACGTTCGGGAGCAAGCACAGATACGCAGTATTTT. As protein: CSVVRSGASTDTQYF.